This is a list of T cell receptor beta chains from one sample in a study of technical replicates of blood from a few donors. The method was immunoSEQ multiplex PCR; TCRdb's version includes in-frame clones alone and lacks a portion of them. The data contain just under 100,000 clones, approximately 95% of them seen just once; the ten biggest clones take up 0.2% to 0.25%. Sample: T cells isolated from PBMCs. These TCRs come from a human donor in good health. Both conserved end residues are part of each CDR3. Fields, in order: D gene, V gene, clone size, J gene, CDR3 DNA, CDR3 protein. D genes are given only for firm matches. A row's size may be missing; if present it is once, few, many or a size class.

D: -; V: TRBV7-9; size: -; J: TRBJ2-2; DNA: TGTGCCAGCAGCTTGTCCTCCGGGGAGCTGTTTTTT; CDR3: CASSLSSGELFF
D: -; V: TRBV4-1; size: -; J: TRBJ2-7; DNA: TGCGCCAGCAGCCAAGGCGGGATGGGGAACTCCTACGAGCAGTACTTC; CDR3: CASSQGGMGNSYEQYF
D: -; V: TRBV19; size: -; J: TRBJ1-1; DNA: TGTGCCAGTAGTATCCTGGGGGGCACTGAAGCTTTCTTT; CDR3: CASSILGGTEAFF
D: -; V: TRBV7-9; size: -; J: TRBJ1-6; DNA: TGTGCCAGCAGCTTAACGGGGGGCTATAATTCACCCCTCCACTTT; CDR3: CASSLTGGYNSPLHF
D: TRBD1; V: TRBV15; size: -; J: TRBJ2-3; DNA: TGTGCCACCAGCAACAGGGGCCGCACAGATACGCAGTATTTT; CDR3: CATSNRGRTDTQYF
D: TRBD1; V: TRBV11-2; size: -; J: TRBJ1-6; DNA: TGTGCCAGCAGCTCTCCAGGACAGGGAGATTCACCCCTCCACTTT; CDR3: CASSSPGQGDSPLHF
D: -; V: TRBV29-1; size: -; J: TRBJ2-1; DNA: TGCAGCGTTGATCCGGCGGTTTACCCAGAGAACAATGAGCAGTTCTTC; CDR3: CSVDPAVYPENNEQFF
D: -; V: TRBV19; size: -; J: TRBJ2-3; DNA: TGTGCCAGTAGTTTACTCTCCACAGATACGCAGTATTTT; CDR3: CASSLLSTDTQYF
D: TRBD1; V: TRBV19; size: -; J: TRBJ2-5; DNA: TGTGCCAGTAGTATTTATTCAGGGGGAGACCAAGAGACCCAGTACTTC; CDR3: CASSIYSGGDQETQYF
D: -; V: TRBV6-5; size: -; J: TRBJ2-2; DNA: TGTGCCAGTACTCAGGGGTATAACACCGGGGAGCTGTTTTTT; CDR3: CASTQGYNTGELFF
D: TRBD1; V: TRBV28; size: -; J: TRBJ1-1; DNA: TGTGCCAGCACCCTAGACAGGGCTGAAGCTTTCTTT; CDR3: CASTLDRAEAFF
D: -; V: TRBV7-9; size: -; J: TRBJ2-7; DNA: TGTGCCAGCAGCGGCCAGTTGGTCTACGAGCAGTACTTC; CDR3: CASSGQLVYEQYF
D: -; V: TRBV7-3; size: -; J: TRBJ2-2; DNA: TGTGCCAGCAGCTTAGACAGACAGGACGCGAACACCGGGGAGCTGTTTTTT; CDR3: CASSLDRQDANTGELFF
D: -; V: TRBV5-4; size: -; J: TRBJ1-1; DNA: TGTGCCAGCAGCTTGGGGACAGAGTGGACTGAAGCTTTCTTT; CDR3: CASSLGTEWTEAFF
D: -; V: TRBV7-9; size: -; J: TRBJ2-7; DNA: TGTGCCAGCAGCTTGCGGTACGAGCAGTACTTC; CDR3: CASSLRYEQYF
D: -; V: TRBV5-6; size: -; J: TRBJ2-7; DNA: TGTGCCAGCAGCCCGAACGGCGGATTCATCGCCTACGAGCAGTACTTC; CDR3: CASSPNGGFIAYEQYF
D: -; V: TRBV4-1; size: -; J: TRBJ1-5; DNA: TGCGCCAGCAGCCAAGAGGACACGCCACGGCCCCAGCATTTT; CDR3: CASSQEDTPRPQHF
D: -; V: TRBV18; size: few; J: TRBJ1-1; DNA: TGTGCCAGCTCACCGGGACAACAAATCACTGAAGCTTTCTTT; CDR3: CASSPGQQITEAFF
D: -; V: TRBV6-4; size: -; J: TRBJ2-1; DNA: TGTGCCAGCAGTGAGCGCGGCAGGGTGGTCCCCAATGAGCAGTTCTTC; CDR3: CASSERGRVVPNEQFF
D: TRBD1; V: TRBV10-2; size: -; J: TRBJ2-3; DNA: TGCGCCAGCGGGGACAGGAGGTTCACAGATACGCAGTATTTT; CDR3: CASGDRRFTDTQYF
D: TRBD1; V: TRBV5-1; size: -; J: TRBJ2-2; DNA: TGCGCCAGCAGCTTGGCAGGGGACAGCCTGAACACCGGGGAGCTGTTTTTT; CDR3: CASSLAGDSLNTGELFF
D: -; V: TRBV30; size: -; J: TRBJ1-4; DNA: TGTGCCTGGAGTAAGGAGTCAGAGGGCGAAAAACTGTTTTTT; CDR3: CAWSKESEGEKLFF
D: -; V: TRBV4-1; size: -; J: TRBJ2-1; DNA: TGCGCCAGCAGCCAGGTCATATCGGGGAACAATGAGCAGTTCTTC; CDR3: CASSQVISGNNEQFF
D: TRBD1; V: TRBV28; size: few; J: TRBJ1-1; DNA: TGTGCCAGCAGGGACCGAAACAGGGGGAACACTGAAGCTTTCTTT; CDR3: CASRDRNRGNTEAFF
D: TRBD1; V: TRBV5-4; size: -; J: TRBJ2-1; DNA: TGTGCCAGCAGCCAGGACAGGGATTGGGAGCAGTTCTTC; CDR3: CASSQDRDWEQFF
D: TRBD2; V: TRBV5-6; size: -; J: TRBJ2-7; DNA: TGTGCCAGCAGCCCGTCGACTAGCGTCTACGAGCAGTACTTC; CDR3: CASSPSTSVYEQYF
D: TRBD2; V: TRBV28; size: once; J: TRBJ2-7; DNA: TGTGCCAGCAGACAAGTAGCGGGAGGTTCGGGCTACGAGCAGTACTTC; CDR3: CASRQVAGGSGYEQYF
D: TRBD2; V: TRBV4-1; size: -; J: TRBJ2-2; DNA: TGCGCCAGCAGCCAAGGTGATCGGACTAGCGGGGGAACCGGGGAGCTGTTTTTT; CDR3: CASSQGDRTSGGTGELFF
D: TRBD2; V: TRBV9; size: -; J: TRBJ2-1; DNA: TGTGCCAGCAGCGCACCAGGACTAGCGGGAGCGAGGGAGCAGTTCTTC; CDR3: CASSAPGLAGAREQFF
D: -; V: TRBV4-1; size: -; J: TRBJ2-7; DNA: TGCGCCAGCAGCCAAGAAAGTTCGCGCTACGAGCAGTACTTC; CDR3: CASSQESSRYEQYF
D: TRBD2; V: TRBV7-3; size: -; J: TRBJ2-3; DNA: TGTGCCAGCAGCCCACGAGTCTCAGTAGCGGGGCTCACAGATACGCAGTATTTT; CDR3: CASSPRVSVAGLTDTQYF
D: TRBD2; V: TRBV29-1; size: -; J: TRBJ2-1; DNA: TGCAGCGTTGAAGATGAGGCTAGCGGGCTCGGCTCCTACAATGAGCAGTTCTTC; CDR3: CSVEDEASGLGSYNEQFF
D: TRBD1; V: TRBV27; size: -; J: TRBJ1-5; DNA: TGTGCCAGCAGCGAAATGGGACAGGGGCCCCAGCATTTT; CDR3: CASSEMGQGPQHF
D: TRBD1; V: TRBV6-5; size: -; J: TRBJ2-3; DNA: TGTGCCAGCAGAAACGAAGGGGGCGCCGGAGATACGCAGTATTTT; CDR3: CASRNEGGAGDTQYF
D: TRBD2; V: TRBV4-1; size: -; J: TRBJ2-4; DNA: TGCGCCAGCAGCCCATCTTCTCTGCGGGAGGGCCGCAAATCTAATCAAAACATTCAGTACTTC; CDR3: CASSPSSLREGRKSNQNIQYF
D: TRBD1; V: TRBV4-1; size: -; J: TRBJ1-5; DNA: TGCGCCAGCAGCCAAGATATGGACAGGGTCAATCAGCCCCAGCATTTT; CDR3: CASSQDMDRVNQPQHF
D: -; V: TRBV2; size: -; J: TRBJ2-7; DNA: TGTGCCAGCAACGCAGGGCCCACGCATCCCCTACACGAGCAGTACTTC; CDR3: CASNAGPTHPLHEQYF